Reported below is one T cell receptor (beta chain). This clone was seen a few times. Its cognate antigen has yet to be identified. No clone much larger than this one lies a single base away; base qualities are absent. Receptor amplification or capture employed the immunoSEQ multiplex PCR assay. This is the immuneACCESS table as TCRdb keeps it, with only in-frame sequences that have V and J called. A part of the clones is gone; compared with another copy, unresolved V genes explain less than half, and the rest is unexplained. The sample table records 640,000 or so clones; around 87% of these occur just once. The top ten clones comprise roughly 0.0089% of the sample. This sample is drawn from a study of shared T cell receptors in the human thymus (dated by TCRdb to the early 2020s). Study-level background: The study investigated the way shared, self-reactive T-cell receptor alpha chains are produced in the human thymus.

The germline V gene encodes CDR1 MNHEY and CDR2 SVGAGI. From cysteine to phenylalanine, the CDR3 is 15 amino acids long. The only DNA kept is the CDR3, 45 bases in frame from the first base. V lost 6 bases and J lost 12 bases; the stretch between them is 24 bases long. The same sample was also used in a study of human thymus T cells. As the second study states: Donors were immunologically healthy infants undergoing open corrective cardiac surgery for congenital heart defects in Finland. Thymus tissue was obtained as surgical resects removed during corrective cardiac surgery. V and J gene segment usage appeared biased in both thymic and peripheral blood repertoires. The related research found that thymic TCR repertoires overlapped highly between unrelated individuals. The study characterized TCR alpha and beta repertoires from about 8 infant thymus samples and a few related peripheral blood samples. The infant donors were about 6 to 250 days old, and the cohort included five to seven males and a couple of females. Thymocytes were released mechanically from tissue and stored at -70 °C as pellets of 10-30 million cells. A QIAsymphony instrument was used to extract genomic DNA from frozen cell pellets. TCRB and TCRAD loci were amplified from a standardized quantity of quality-controlled genomic DNA using the immunoSEQ multiplex PCR assay. The amplicons spanned the V(D)J region and were long enough to cover the CDR3 and allow V and J genes to be identified. Through the commercial immunoSEQ service, the amplicons were sequenced on an Illumina platform. Primer bias and sequencing errors were corrected as previously described, and TCRAD and TCRB definitions were based on the IMGT database. The repertoires were analysed using immunoSEQ Analyzer 3.0 and VDJTools for basic statistics, V/J segment usage, diversity estimates, rarefaction and pairwise overlap. Chao1, ChaoE, Efron-Thisted, Shannon and inverse Simpson indices were used to estimate diversity, which was also estimated on datasets down-sampled to the smallest sample. Repertoire overlap was assessed by strict matching of CDR3 nucleotide sequence, V gene and J gene, and clustering was done by Jaccard-based multidimensional scaling. On average, thymus samples yielded roughly 770,000 unique TCRB clonotypes, whereas blood samples yielded some 80,000.

This clonotype was obtained from a boy younger than two with a congenital heart defect. Donor details come from another sample of the same person, matched by shared clones. Recombination connected TRBV6-5 to TRBJ2-1; the D gene is perhaps TRBD2, on 6 matching bases. The material sequenced was thymocytes. The CDR3 here reads CASRPLVSCGRGQFF. The bases are TGTGCCAGCAGACCCTTAGTATCCTGCGGGCGGGGGCAGTTCTTC.